The 16 T cell receptor beta chains in this list originate from one sample, sequenced in a study of cytotoxic CD8 clonotypes in ibrutinib-treated CLL listed by TCRdb under 2021. Preparation of the library involved the immunoSEQ multiplex PCR assay. TCRdb mirrors the immuneACCESS table, restricted to in-frame sequences. Some clones are absent from its copies; in checked studies, under half trace to an unresolved V gene, and the reason for the others is unknown. The sample profile shows about 40,000 clones; 65% to 70% of them were found once. More than 6% of the sample comes from the top ten. This specimen's time point label, per the study, means: progressive disease on ibrutinib. The sequences come from PBMCs, collected at disease progression, from a patient treated with ibrutinib. These receptor sequences come from a human donor with chronic lymphocytic leukemia.

This clone has a single count. V and J are TRBV7-2 and TRBJ1-1, with 7 bases identical to TRBD1. The CDR3 runs 15 residues. Germline lookup yields CDR1 SGHTA and CDR2 FQGNSA. The V segment lost 5 bases and the J segment 0 bases; nucleotides outside the gene matches: 6. CDR3 residues: CASSPWTGLNTEAFF. CDR3 nucleotide sequence: TGTGCCAGCAGCCCATGGACAGGTCTGAACACTGAAGCTTTCTTT.

This rearrangement joins TRBV7-9 to TRBJ2-7, with TRBD2 identical over 9 bases. The CDR3 runs to 15 residues. V dropped 5 bases and J dropped 4; count of bases not matched to a gene: 9. The germline gives CDR1 SEHNR, CDR2 FQNEAQ (reference sequence). CDR3 residues: CASSKAAGGVYEQYF. In DNA, the CDR3 is TGTGCCAGCAGCAAAGCAGCGGGAGGTGTTTACGAGCAGTACTTC.

This clone showed up just a few times. Here the CDR3 reads CASRSTGGFYGYTF. In DNA form, the CDR3 reads TGTGCCAGCAGATCCACAGGGGGCTTTTATGGCTACACCTTC. The chain employs TRBV6-1 and TRBJ1-2; 9 bases are a match to TRBD1. CDR1 is MNHNS and CDR2 is SASEGT in the germline V gene. This CDR3 comprises 14 residues. J gave up 5 bases and V 6 bases, and 7 bases lay outside the gene matches.

The chain recombines TRBV7-9 with TRBJ1-1, with D possibly TRBD1 on 5 matching bases. This CDR3 is built from 17 residues. Trimming removed 1 base at V and 4 bases at J, with 19 bases between. Germline lookup yields CDR1 SEHNR and CDR2 FQNEAQ (reference sequence). The DNA for the CDR3 is TGTGCCAGCAGCTTAGGCGGGGCAGAGGCGCTGATCACTGAAGCTTTCTTT. Encoded protein: CASSLGGAEALITEAFF.

This clone appeared once. The chain couples TRBV23-1 to TRBJ2-1; D uncertain. TRBV23-1 carries the ORF label, with uncertain function. Trimming cost V 3 bases and J 10 bases, with 25 bases left between them. The CDR3 spans 17 residues. The CDR3 protein is CASSHSWVTRDLVEQFF. The DNA of the CDR3 is TGCGCCAGCAGTCATTCTTGGGTAACAAGGGATTTGGTAGAGCAGTTCTTC.

This clone was found once. The rearrangement uses TRBV5-1 and TRBJ1-4, with unresolved D. Trimming removed 4 bases from V and 1 base from J, with 8 bases in between. In germline, CDR1 is SGHRS, CDR2 YFSETQ. The CDR3 runs to 14 residues. In nucleotides, the CDR3 is TGCGCCAGCAGCGACGCGAAAACTAATGAAAAACTGTTTTTT. Protein product: CASSDAKTNEKLFF.

The J gene is TRBJ1-6, the V gene TRBV2; possibly TRBD1 for D (5 bases). This CDR3 has 13 residues. Trimming removed 6 bases from V and 6 bases from J, with 9 bases in between. Germline CDR1 is SNHLY and CDR2 is FYNNEI. The CDR3 nucleotides are TGTGCCAGCAGCCCAGGGCCTAATTCACCCCTCCACTTT. Encoded protein: CASSPGPNSPLHF.

This clone was seen more than once but under ten times. V gene TRBV7-3 combines with J gene TRBJ2-7, with TRBD1 matching 7 bases. Germline V CDR1 and CDR2: SGHTA, FQGTGA. There are 15 residues in the CDR3. Germline trimming cut 4 bases from V and 0 bases from J; bases unmatched to any gene: 6. Here the CDR3 DNA reads TGTGCCAGCAGCTGGGACAGTTCGGGCTCCTACGAGCAGTACTTC. It encodes CASSWDSSGSYEQYF. Full variable domain (outside the CDR3, taken from reference TRBV7-3 and TRBJ2-7): GAGVSQTPSNKVTEKGKYVELRCDPISGHTALYWYRQSLGQGPEFLIYFQGTGAADDSGLPNDRFFAVRPEGSVSTLKIQRTERGDSAVYLCASSWDSSGSYEQYFGPGTRLTVT.

The chain links TRBV10-3 to TRBJ1-1; maybe TRBD1 (5 bases). This CDR3 comprises 14 residues. V shed 10 bases and J shed 1 base, with 16 bases lying between them. Germline V gene lookup returns CDR1 ENHRY and CDR2 SYGVKD. The DNA for the CDR3 is TGTGCCACCCGGGACGGCCTCGCGAACACTGAAGCTTTCTTT. It yields the protein CATRDGLANTEAFF.

This sequence joins TRBV27 and TRBJ2-3; 8 positions match TRBD2. The CDR3 is 15 residues long. CDR1 MNHEY and CDR2 SMNVEV come from the germline V gene (reference sequence). Trimming took 8 bases from V and 2 from J; bases not matched to a gene: 9. CDR3 sequence: CASSSSGWDTDTQYF. For the CDR3, the DNA is TGTGCCAGCTCTTCTAGCGGGTGGGACACAGATACGCAGTATTTT.

The chain is built from TRBV11-3 and TRBJ2-7; 7 nucleotides match TRBD1. Per the germline V gene, CDR1 is SGHNT and CDR2 is YENEEA. J gave up 4 bases and V 2 bases, and 8 bases lay outside the gene matches. The CDR3 length is 15 residues. CDR3 loop: CASSLMGTEAYEQYF. CDR3 bases: TGTGCCAGCAGCTTAATGGGGACAGAGGCTTACGAGCAGTACTTC.

The V call is TRBV6-6, the J call TRBJ2-3, with 12 bases identical to TRBD2. CDR3 length equals 15 residues. The germline V gene has CDR1 MNHNY and CDR2 SVGAGI (reference sequence). V trimming: 5 bases; J trimming: 7 bases; junction bases outside the gene matches: 7. The CDR3 loop is CASSVSSGRVNTQYF. CDR3 coding DNA: TGTGCCAGCAGTGTTTCTAGCGGGAGGGTAAATACGCAGTATTTT.

The chain recombines TRBV5-1 with TRBJ1-1; D is undetermined. Per germline, CDR1 SGHRS and CDR2 YFSETQ. The V and J ends lost 0 bases and 2 bases respectively, with 11 bases between them. This CDR3 is built from 15 residues. CDR3 sequence: CASSLDVNSNTEAFF. CDR3 nucleotides: TGCGCCAGCAGCTTGGATGTGAATTCAAACACTGAAGCTTTCTTT.

The gene calls are TRBV7-9 and TRBJ2-7; TRBD1 matches 7 bases. There are 14 residues in the CDR3. Germline V gene sequence: CDR1 SEHNR, CDR2 FQNEAQ (reference sequence). The V and J ends lost 1 base and 3 bases, in that order; junction bases with no gene match: 3. CDR3: CASSLGTGFYEQYF. CDR3 bases: TGTGCCAGCAGCTTAGGGACAGGATTCTACGAGCAGTACTTC.

The chain joins TRBV6-1 to TRBJ2-7; the D is unclear. Per germline, CDR1 MNHNS and CDR2 SASEGT. V lost 3 bases and J 7 bases, leaving 16 bases between the germline ends. The CDR3 runs to 14 residues. This CDR3 reads CASSDSGGESEQYF. CDR3 nucleotide sequence: TGTGCCAGCAGTGACTCTGGCGGAGAGTCGGAGCAGTACTTC.

In this sample, this clone turned up a few times. This chain links TRBV4-2 with TRBJ2-3, with D unresolved. CDR3 length equals 15 residues. V lost 0 bases and J 2 bases, leaving 9 bases between the germline ends. Germline V gives CDR1 LGHNA, CDR2 YNFKEQ. This CDR3 is CASSQDLRITDTQYF. The CDR3 DNA follows: TGTGCCAGCAGCCAAGATCTGCGGATCACAGATACGCAGTATTTT.